This T cell receptor beta chain stems from a study of T cells in Graves' hyperthyroidism and ophthalmopathy. Amplification of TCR beta CDR3 regions was performed using RNA transcripts as template. Using the HTBI primer set, a first-round RT-PCR was run on the TCR CDR3. Each CDR3 protein is one row after TCRdb ran MiXCR on the multiplex PCR reads. Of around 700,000 distinct CDR3 sequences in the sample, approximately 18% were seen once. The sample holds many counts of this clonotype. This CDR3 has 15 amino acids. Trimming took 0 bases from V and 0 from J, leaving 8 bases between them. Looked up from germline, CDR1 is GTSNPN and CDR2 is SVGIG (reference sequence). In patients aged 18 to 65, hyperthyroidism was newly diagnosed, with duration under 2 months. Each diagnosis was grounded in clinical symptoms, serum thyroxine and TRAb, thyroid ultrasound, and orbital computed tomography.

The chain couples TRBV30 to TRBJ2-2; no reliable D call. The sample consisted of blood. The clonotype originates from a woman aged 45-65 years with Graves' hyperthyroidism that later progressed to Graves' ophthalmopathy. CDR3: CAWSVLRTNTGELFF. CDR3 bases: TGTGCCTGGAGTGTACTACGCACGAACACCGGGGAGCTGTTTTTT. Full variable domain (outside the CDR3, taken from reference TRBV30 and TRBJ2-2): SQTIHQWPATLVQPVGSPLSLECTVEGTSNPNLYWYRQAAGRGLQLLFYSVGIGQISSEVPQNLSASRPQDRQFILSSKKLLLSDSGFYLCAWSVLRTNTGELFFGEGSRLTVL.